These 30 T cell receptor beta chains were all obtained from the same sample, sequenced in a study of T cell responses to AZD1222 COVID-19 vaccine. Repertoires were generated with immunoSEQ multiplex PCR, while TCRdb's copy carries only in-frame clones and drops some. The sample holds fewer than 130,000 clones, about four fifths seen once. The sample consisted of peripheral blood, taken on day 0 of AZD1222 vaccination. These receptors all come from an adult in good health.

V and J are TRBV27 and TRBJ1-1; D uncertain. The CDR3 totals 13 residues. Germline V gene data show CDR1 as MNHEY and CDR2 as SMNVEV (reference sequence). V shed 0 bases and J shed 7 bases, with 9 bases lying between them. The CDR3: CASSLSEGVEAFF. The CDR3 DNA reads as TGTGCCAGCAGTTTATCGGAGGGAGTTGAAGCTTTCTTT.

The chain is built from TRBV28 and TRBJ1-3, with D possibly being TRBD1 (6 bases). Germline V CDR1 and CDR2: MDHEN, SYDVKM. CDR3 length: 16 amino acids. The V end was cut by 1 base, the J end by 1 base, with 11 bases between. This chain's CDR3 is CASSLSRGTSGNTIYF. The CDR3 nucleotides are TGTGCCAGCAGTTTATCTAGGGGGACTTCTGGAAACACCATATATTTT.

The genes are TRBV29-1 and TRBJ1-1; D possibly corresponds to TRBD1 (6 bases). Germline CDR1 and CDR2: SQVTM and ANQGSEA. This CDR3 has 13 amino acids. The germline V and J ends were trimmed by 4 bases and 3 bases, with 12 bases remaining between them. Written as DNA, the CDR3 is TGCAGCGTTGTCGGGGGGCAGGACACTGAAGCTTTCTTT. Its translation: CSVVGGQDTEAFF.

The chain combines TRBV5-1 with TRBJ1-3; D is uncertain. CDR1 SGHRS and CDR2 YFSETQ come from the germline V gene. V was clipped by 4 bases and J by 2 bases, with 4 bases between them. This CDR3 has 12 residues. CDR3 sequence: CASSQTGNTIYF. The CDR3 DNA reads as TGCGCCAGCAGCCAAACTGGAAACACCATATATTTT.

The chain carries TRBV10-2 and TRBJ1-3; tentatively, D is TRBD1 (6 bases). The CDR3 loop spans 14 amino acids. Trimming cost V 9 bases and J 4 bases, with 16 bases left between them. Germline CDR1 WSHSY, CDR2 SAAADI. The CDR3 loop reads CASSRGLDGNTIYF. CDR3 nucleotides: TGCGCCAGTTCCAGGGGCCTGGACGGAAACACCATATATTTT.

The chain joins TRBV11-3 to TRBJ2-2, with D possibly TRBD2 on 5 matching bases. V was trimmed by 5 bases and J by 7 bases, leaving 8 bases between them. Germline values: CDR1 SGHNT, CDR2 YENEEA. This CDR3 contains 12 residues. CDR3 in amino acids: CASSNRDGELFF. In DNA form, the CDR3 reads TGTGCCAGCAGCAATCGGGACGGGGAGCTGTTTTTT.

This CDR3 is CASSHRPILEVNQPQHF. For the CDR3, the DNA is TGCGCCAGCAGCCACAGACCTATCCTTGAGGTCAATCAGCCCCAGCATTTT. V and J are TRBV4-1 and TRBJ1-5; no reliable D call. CDR3 size: 17 residues. CDR1 is MGHRA and CDR2 is YSYEKL in the germline V gene. Between the trimmed V and J ends, which lost 3 bases and 3 bases, there was a span of 18 bases.

The V gene is TRBV24-1, the J gene TRBJ2-7; D remains ambiguous. CDR1 and CDR2 from the germline V gene are KGHDR and SFDVKD. The CDR3 spans 13 residues. Trimming took 5 bases from V and 4 from J, leaving 11 bases between them. The CDR3 loop reads CATSGGGVYEQYF. The DNA of the CDR3 is TGTGCCACCAGTGGCGGCGGAGTATACGAGCAGTACTTC.

CDR3 loop: CASSHSGLGNTEAFF. The CDR3 DNA follows: TGCGCCAGCAGCCATTCAGGGCTGGGTAACACTGAAGCTTTCTTT. The chain recombines TRBV4-3 with TRBJ1-1; TRBD1 might be the D (5 bases). The CDR3 is 15 amino acids. V was cut by 3 bases and J by 2 bases, with 13 bases left in between. Germline values: CDR1 LGHNA, CDR2 YSLEER.

This clone came up a few times. CDR3 sequence: CASSQGVDRGLEAFF. The CDR3 coding sequence is TGCGCCAGCAGCCAAGGTGTCGACAGGGGTCTCGAAGCTTTCTTT. This chain uses TRBV4-3 with TRBJ1-1; 8 nucleotides line up with TRBD1. The J segment lost 8 bases and the V segment lost 1 base, leaving 9 bases of the junction unmatched. CDR1 LGHNA and CDR2 YSLEER come from the germline V gene. CDR3 length: 15 residues.

The rearrangement uses TRBV6-2 or TRBV6-3 and TRBJ2-2, with 8 nucleotides matching TRBD2. The germline V gene encodes CDR1 MNHEY and CDR2 SVGEGT. Unmatched junction bases numbered 5, after V lost 0 bases and J lost 2 bases. The CDR3 totals 17 residues. The CDR3 nucleotides are TGTGCCAGCAGTTACTCACTCGGGGGGGTAAACACCGGGGAGCTGTTTTTT. Protein product: CASSYSLGGVNTGELFF.

The gene calls are TRBV5-1 and TRBJ1-1; 7 nucleotides line up with TRBD1. The CDR3 has 16 residues. V shed 5 bases, J shed 7 bases, and the junction held 17 bases outside the gene matches. Germline assignment: CDR1 SGHRS and CDR2 YFSETQ. Here the CDR3 DNA reads TGCGCCAGCAGTCCTCACAAGGGGGCGAGTTTGGGTGAAGCTTTCTTT. Translation: CASSPHKGASLGEAFF.

V gene TRBV10-3 combines with J gene TRBJ1-1, with D hard to call. Germline-derived CDR1 and CDR2 are ENHRY and SYGVKD. The CDR3 is made up of 14 amino acids. The germline V and J ends were trimmed by 0 bases and 1 base, with 6 bases remaining between them. CDR3 sequence: CAISESGRNTEAFF. The CDR3 nucleotides read TGTGCCATCAGTGAGTCGGGGAGGAACACTGAAGCTTTCTTT.

This chain links TRBV28 with TRBJ1-5; no clear D. This CDR3 has 13 amino acids. The V gene's germline CDR1 is MDHEN and CDR2 SYDVKM. The V and J ends lost 9 bases and 0 bases respectively, with 9 bases between them. CDR3 loop: CASISNSNQPQHF. The CDR3 DNA follows: TGTGCCAGTATTTCGAATAGCAATCAGCCCCAGCATTTT.

J is TRBJ1-2 and V is TRBV5-1; a possible D gene is TRBD1 (5 bases). Per the germline V gene, CDR1 is SGHRS and CDR2 is YFSETQ. Trimming pared 4 bases from V and 4 bases from J, leaving 14 bases between. This CDR3 region has 14 residues. CDR3 coding DNA: TGCGCCAGCAGCGTGGACAAGACTATCTATGGCTACACCTTC. Encoded protein: CASSVDKTIYGYTF.

The chain couples TRBV10-3 to TRBJ1-5, with no clear D. From germline, CDR1 is ENHRY and CDR2 SYGVKD. V lost 3 bases and J lost 2, with 11 bases in between. The CDR3 is 15 amino acids. The CDR3 DNA reads TGTGCCATCAGTGACGGGGTAATCGGCAATCAGCCCCAGCATTTT. This encodes CAISDGVIGNQPQHF.

This rearrangement joins TRBV28 to TRBJ1-1, with 7 bases lining up with TRBD1. The CDR3 is made up of 15 amino acids. Germline CDR1 is MDHEN and CDR2 is SYDVKM. V was clipped by 8 bases and J by 0 bases; unmatched bases: 9. The CDR3 DNA is TGTGCCAGCCCAGGGGGGGGTTCAGTGAACACTGAAGCTTTCTTT. It specifies CASPGGGSVNTEAFF.

The chain couples TRBV7-2 to TRBJ1-6, with D maybe TRBD1 (6 bases). The length of the CDR3 is 18 residues. Deletions cut 5 bases from V and 0 bases from J, with 17 bases between. Per the germline V gene, CDR1 is SGHTA and CDR2 is FQGNSA. The DNA for the CDR3 is TGTGCCAGCAGCGAAGGTGGGACATCTTCCTCCTATAATTCACCCCTCCACTTT. Its protein product is CASSEGGTSSSYNSPLHF. Looking up the rest from reference TRBV7-2 and TRBJ1-6 gives the full variable domain: GAGVSQSPSNKVTEKGKDVELRCDPISGHTALYWYRQSLGQGLEFLIYFQGNSAPDKSGLPSDRFSAERTGGSVSTLTIQRTQQEDSAVYLCASSEGGTSSSYNSPLHFGNGTRLTVT.

The rearrangement joins TRBV2 to TRBJ1-5; D uncertain. Germline V CDR1 and CDR2: SNHLY, FYNNEI. The CDR3 contains 13 residues. V was shortened by 6 bases and J by 1 base, with 7 bases between the two germline ends. The CDR3 nucleotides are TGTGCCAGCAGGGGCGAGAGCAATCAGCCCCAGCATTTT. Its translation: CASRGESNQPQHF.

The V and J genes are TRBV10-2 and TRBJ1-5; a possible D gene is TRBD1 (6 bases). The V end was cut by 6 bases, the J end by 5 bases, with 11 bases between. The CDR3 consists of 13 residues. CDR1 is WSHSY and CDR2 is SAAADI in the germline V gene. CDR3 nucleotide sequence: TGCGCCAGCAGGTTGGCAGGGGATCAGCCCCAGCATTTT. This encodes CASRLAGDQPQHF.

The gene calls are TRBV19 and TRBJ2-1; 8 nucleotides align to TRBD2. CDR1 is LNHDA and CDR2 is SQIVND in the germline V gene (reference sequence). V lost 5 bases, J lost 6 bases, and 3 bases stayed unmatched. There are 13 residues in the CDR3. The CDR3 sequence is CASSSLAGNEQFF. CDR3 bases: TGTGCCAGTAGTTCCCTAGCGGGCAATGAGCAGTTCTTC.

The rearrangement joins TRBV6-4 to TRBJ1-1, with D unclear. Per germline, CDR1 MRHNA and CDR2 SNTAGT. This CDR3 region has 13 residues. V lost 2 bases and J lost 4, with 8 bases in between. The CDR3 spells CASSDGMGTEAFF. CDR3 DNA sequence: TGTGCCAGCAGTGACGGGATGGGCACTGAAGCTTTCTTT.

Only a few counts were recorded for this clone. V gene TRBV25-1 combines with J gene TRBJ1-5, with no clear D. Per the germline V gene, CDR1 is MGHDK and CDR2 is SYGVNS. With 5 bases removed from V and 7 bases from J, the gap between germline ends came to 12 bases. The CDR3 consists of 13 residues. DNA for the CDR3: TGTGCCAGCAGTAGGAGGGAAGGCCAGCCCCAGCATTTT. It codes for CASSRREGQPQHF.

The chain combines TRBV19 with TRBJ1-1; D remains unclear. This CDR3 is built from 14 residues. Trimming pared 6 bases from V and 0 bases from J, leaving 11 bases between. From germline, CDR1 is LNHDA and CDR2 SQIVND (reference sequence). The CDR3 DNA is TGTGCCAGTAGCATCGGACTAATGAACACTGAAGCTTTCTTT. As protein: CASSIGLMNTEAFF.

The chain recombines TRBV7-8 with TRBJ1-1; weak D call: TRBD1 (5 bases). The ends were cut back, 5 bases at V and 5 bases at J, with 18 bases in the middle. This CDR3 spans 15 amino acids. From germline, CDR1 is SGHVS and CDR2 FQNEAQ. CDR3 sequence reads: CASSPAGAGRTEAFF. CDR3 in DNA: TGTGCCAGCAGCCCCGCAGGTGCAGGGCGGACTGAAGCTTTCTTT.

CDR3 in DNA: TGCGCCAGCAGCTTGGGTATGGGCGGGGCCAGGTCCTACGAGCAGTACTTC. The encoded protein is CASSLGMGGARSYEQYF. V usage is TRBV5-1 and J usage is TRBJ2-7; possible D gene TRBD2, 6 bases. V gave up 0 bases and J gave up 1 base, with 17 bases separating them. The CDR3 consists of 17 residues. CDR1 is SGHRS and CDR2 is YFSETQ in the germline V gene.

The gene calls are TRBV9 and TRBJ2-5; D call uncertain. V was clipped by 2 bases and J by 0 bases, with 8 bases between them. Per the germline V gene, CDR1 is SGDLS and CDR2 is YYNGEE. The CDR3 contains 14 residues. The CDR3 region is CASSVGLNQETQYF. DNA for the CDR3: TGTGCCAGCAGCGTTGGATTGAACCAAGAGACCCAGTACTTC.

This clone appeared a few times. V usage is TRBV3-1 (or the pseudogene TRBV3-2) and J usage is TRBJ1-1; D is unresolved. Germline loops: CDR1 LGHDT, CDR2 YNNKEL (reference sequence). Trimming left V 1 base short and J 3 bases short, with 6 bases between. CDR3 length: 13 amino acids. DNA of the CDR3: TGTGCCAGCAGCCAAGCCGCTGACACTGAAGCTTTCTTT. Translation gives CASSQAADTEAFF.

This chain uses TRBV12-3 or TRBV12-4 with TRBJ2-7; 8 bases match TRBD1. V lost 8 bases to trimming and J lost 1 base; unmatched junction nucleotides: 4. CDR3 length: 13 residues. CDR3 in DNA: TGTGCCAGCGGCAGGGGGCCGTCCTACGAGCAGTACTTC. Translation gives CASGRGPSYEQYF.

The chain is built from TRBV4-1 and TRBJ2-7; D gene ambiguous. Germline CDR1 MGHRA, CDR2 YSYEKL. Trimming removed 4 bases at V and 2 bases at J, with 12 bases between. This CDR3 contains 14 residues. The CDR3 bases are TGCGCCAGCAGCCTCCTCTCACGGACCTACGAGCAGTACTTC. Translating gives CASSLLSRTYEQYF.